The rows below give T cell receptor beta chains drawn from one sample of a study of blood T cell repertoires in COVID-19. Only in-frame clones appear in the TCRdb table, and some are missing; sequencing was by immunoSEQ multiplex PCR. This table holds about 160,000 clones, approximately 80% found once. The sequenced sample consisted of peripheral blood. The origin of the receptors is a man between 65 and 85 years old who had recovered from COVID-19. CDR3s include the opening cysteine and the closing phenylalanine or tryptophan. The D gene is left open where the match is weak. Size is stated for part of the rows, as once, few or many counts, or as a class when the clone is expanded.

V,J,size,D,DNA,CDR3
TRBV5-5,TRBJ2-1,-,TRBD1,TGTGCCAGCAGCCCAGGACAGGGGGAATACAATGAGCAGTTCTTC,CASSPGQGEYNEQFF
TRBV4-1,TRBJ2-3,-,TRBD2,TGCGCCAGCAGCCAAGGTTCCAGCGGGAGTGGCGCAGATACGCAGTATTTT,CASSQGSSGSGADTQYF
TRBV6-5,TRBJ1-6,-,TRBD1,TGTGCCAGCAGCTCACAGGGGGGAGTTAATTCACCCCTCCACTTT,CASSSQGGVNSPLHF
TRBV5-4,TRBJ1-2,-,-,TGTGCCAGCAGCCTCCAGGGAGGGGGCTATGGCTACACCTTC,CASSLQGGGYGYTF
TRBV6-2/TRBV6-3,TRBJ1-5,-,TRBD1,TGTGCCAGCAGTACCGGGACAGGGTGGGATCAGCCCCAGCATTTT,CASSTGTGWDQPQHF
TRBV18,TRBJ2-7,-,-,TGTGCCAGCTCACCACTTGAGGGCTCCTACGAGCAGTACTTC,CASSPLEGSYEQYF
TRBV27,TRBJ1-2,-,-,TGTGCCAGCAGTTTAGGCAGGGATCTTGGCTACACCTTC,CASSLGRDLGYTF
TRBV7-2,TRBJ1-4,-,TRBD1,TGTGCCAGCAGCATGGGGACAGGGACAACTAATGAAAAACTGTTTTTT,CASSMGTGTTNEKLFF
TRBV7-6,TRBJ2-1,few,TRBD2,TGTGCCAGCAGCTTAGGCGGGAGTAGGTACAATGAGCAGTTCTTC,CASSLGGSRYNEQFF
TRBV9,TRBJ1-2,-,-,TGTGCCAGCAGCTTATCCGAAGTATCTAATGGCTACACCTTC,CASSLSEVSNGYTF
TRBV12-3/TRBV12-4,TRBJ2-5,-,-,TGTGCCAGTAATCTGGCAGGCCAAGAGACCCAGTACTTC,CASNLAGQETQYF
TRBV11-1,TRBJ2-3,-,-,TGTGCCAGCAGCTTAGTCGTTAGGGGGGGTACGCAGTATTTT,CASSLVVRGGTQYF
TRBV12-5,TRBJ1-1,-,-,TGTGCTAGTGGTTTGGGACAGCAGAACACTGAAGCTTTCTTT,CASGLGQQNTEAFF
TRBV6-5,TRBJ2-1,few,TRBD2,TGTGCCAGCAGGCCCCCCCTAGCGGTCTATGAGCAGTTCTTC,CASRPPLAVYEQFF
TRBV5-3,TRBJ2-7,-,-,TGTGCCAGATCACAGGATGACTACGAGCAGTACTTC,CARSQDDYEQYF
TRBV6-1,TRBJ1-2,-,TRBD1,TGTGCCAGCAGTGACACCGGGACAGGGTATTTCTATGGCTACACCTTC,CASSDTGTGYFYGYTF
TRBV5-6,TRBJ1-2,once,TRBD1,TGTGCCAGCAGCAGGGAGACAGGGGGCTCAGGCGGCTACACCTTC,CASSRETGGSGGYTF
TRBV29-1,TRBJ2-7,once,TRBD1,TGCAGCGGGGGACAGGGGTACGAGCAGTACTTC,CSGGQGYEQYF
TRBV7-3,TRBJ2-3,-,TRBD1,TGTGCCAGCAGCTTAGACAGGGTGGCAGATACGCAGTATTTT,CASSLDRVADTQYF
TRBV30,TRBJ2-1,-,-,TGTGCCTGGACCGGAGGTAAGGCGCAGTTCTTC,CAWTGGKAQFF
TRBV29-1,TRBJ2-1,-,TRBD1,TGCAGCGTTAGGACAGGGCGCAATGAGCAGTTCTTC,CSVRTGRNEQFF
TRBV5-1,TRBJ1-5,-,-,TGCGCCAGCAGCTTGGGGCCAGCGGGTAATCAGCCCCAGCATTTT,CASSLGPAGNQPQHF
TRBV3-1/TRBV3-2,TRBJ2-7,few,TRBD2,TGTGCCAGCAGCCGAGGACTAGCGGGAGTCTACGAGCAGTACTTC,CASSRGLAGVYEQYF
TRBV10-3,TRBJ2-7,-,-,TGTGCCACGGTTGATGGCTACGAGCAGTACTTC,CATVDGYEQYF
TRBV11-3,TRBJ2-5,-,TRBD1,TGTGCCAGCAGCTCCGCCCCACCCCGGGACAGGTACCAAGAGACCCAGTACTTC,CASSSAPPRDRYQETQYF
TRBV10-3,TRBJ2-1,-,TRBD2,TGTGCCATCAGTGCGACTAGCGGTAACAATGAGCAGTTCTTC,CAISATSGNNEQFF
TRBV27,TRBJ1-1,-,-,TGTGCCAGCAGCATCCAGGGTATGAACACTGAAGCTTTCTTT,CASSIQGMNTEAFF
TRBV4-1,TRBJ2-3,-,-,TGCGCCAGCAGCGAAACCCGGGGGTTAGATACGCAGTATTTT,CASSETRGLDTQYF